The present TCR beta chain was sequenced within a study of OX40 agonist ivuxolimab in advanced cancers. Looking at the study overall: Partial responses were achieved by three patients, one with hepatocellular carcinoma and two with cutaneous melanoma.

TCRdb keeps only in-frame clones here, not all; method: immunoSEQ multiplex PCR. The sample consists of approximately 67,000 clones, 75% to 85% of them appearing once. Deletions cut 4 bases from V and 3 bases from J, with 9 bases between. CDR3 length equals 14 residues. The germline V gene has CDR1 SNHLY and CDR2 FYNNEI. The V gene is TRBV2, the J gene TRBJ1-4; D gene ambiguous. The sample in question was CD4+ or CD8+ T cells sorted from blood, obtained in a trial of the OX40 agonist ivuxolimab. This clonotype was obtained from an adult with an advanced solid tumor such as melanoma, head and neck, liver or kidney cancer. In DNA form, the CDR3 reads TGTGCCAGCAGTGGGGGTCAGGCTAATGAAAAACTGTTTTTT. This encodes CASSGGQANEKLFF.